A selection of T cell receptor beta chains follows, all from one sample in a study of cytomegalovirus exposure and HLA in healthy donors. Method: immunoSEQ multiplex PCR; TCRdb's copy keeps in-frame clones and lacks some. Of about 140,000 clones listed, 82% were seen once; the top ten hold roughly 10%. The sequencing input was PBMCs. These receptors were taken from a woman aged 60-75 years in good health and CMV-seropositive. Each CDR3 is given with its conserved first and last residue. Each record gives: CDR3 protein, CDR3 DNA, J gene, clone size, D gene, V gene. The D gene is left open where the match is weak. Only some rows state a clone size, as once, few, many or a class for expanded clones.

CDR3 protein: CASSLASGTGDPLLAKNIQYF
CDR3 DNA: TGCGCCAGCAGCTTGGCATCTGGGACAGGGGACCCACTTCTAGCCAAAAACATTCAGTACTTC
J gene: TRBJ2-4
clone size: few
D gene: TRBD1
V gene: TRBV5-1

CDR3 protein: CASRQGVNTEAFF
CDR3 DNA: TGTGCCAGTAGGCAGGGTGTGAACACTGAAGCTTTCTTT
J gene: TRBJ1-1
clone size: few
D gene: NA
V gene: TRBV19

CDR3 protein: CASSPGGGEAFF
CDR3 DNA: TGCGCCAGCAGCCCCGGCGGAGGGGAAGCTTTCTTT
J gene: TRBJ1-1
clone size: NA
D gene: NA
V gene: TRBV5-1

CDR3 protein: CASSPGTGNQPQHF
CDR3 DNA: TGCGCCAGCAGCCCTGGGACAGGCAATCAGCCCCAGCATTTT
J gene: TRBJ1-5
clone size: NA
D gene: TRBD1
V gene: TRBV5-1

CDR3 protein: CASRDRVFGANVLTF
CDR3 DNA: TGTGCCAGTAGGGACAGGGTCTTTGGGGCCAACGTCCTGACTTTC
J gene: TRBJ2-6
clone size: NA
D gene: TRBD1
V gene: TRBV19

CDR3 protein: CASSLWGLLATNEKLFF
CDR3 DNA: TGTGCCAGCAGTTTATGGGGACTTCTCGCAACTAATGAAAAACTGTTTTTT
J gene: TRBJ1-4
clone size: NA
D gene: NA
V gene: TRBV28

CDR3 protein: CASPQVGTNYGYTF
CDR3 DNA: TGTGCCAGCCCACAGGTAGGTACCAACTATGGCTACACCTTC
J gene: TRBJ1-2
clone size: NA
D gene: NA
V gene: TRBV5-4

CDR3 protein: CASSPGEGLNQPQHF
CDR3 DNA: TGTGCCAGCAGTCCCGGGGAAGGGCTCAATCAGCCCCAGCATTTT
J gene: TRBJ1-5
clone size: NA
D gene: NA
V gene: TRBV2

CDR3 protein: CASSESADRTEAFF
CDR3 DNA: TGCGCCAGCAGTGAGTCGGCGGATCGAACTGAAGCTTTCTTT
J gene: TRBJ1-1
clone size: NA
D gene: NA
V gene: TRBV10-2

CDR3 protein: CASSDASDIQYF
CDR3 DNA: TGTGCCAGCAGTGACGCGAGCGACATTCAGTACTTC
J gene: TRBJ2-4
clone size: NA
D gene: NA
V gene: TRBV2

CDR3 protein: CASRQTTSGRTGELFF
CDR3 DNA: TGTGCCAGCAGACAGACTACTAGCGGGAGGACCGGGGAGCTGTTTTTT
J gene: TRBJ2-2
clone size: NA
D gene: TRBD2
V gene: TRBV27

CDR3 protein: CASSLAPAGGYQETQYF
CDR3 DNA: TGTGCCAGCAGCTTAGCGCCGGCAGGGGGCTACCAAGAGACCCAGTACTTC
J gene: TRBJ2-5
clone size: NA
D gene: TRBD1
V gene: TRBV7-6

CDR3 protein: CASSTLAGAYEQYF
CDR3 DNA: TGTGCCAGCAGTACCTTAGCGGGAGCCTACGAGCAGTACTTC
J gene: TRBJ2-7
clone size: NA
D gene: TRBD2
V gene: TRBV28

CDR3 protein: CASSPLASASYEQYF
CDR3 DNA: TGTGCCAGCAGCCCCCTGGCTAGCGCCTCCTACGAGCAGTACTTC
J gene: TRBJ2-7
clone size: NA
D gene: NA
V gene: TRBV11-2

CDR3 protein: CASSLSSAGGSSGANVLTF
CDR3 DNA: TGCGCCAGCAGCCTAAGTAGCGCGGGAGGCAGCTCTGGGGCCAACGTCCTGACTTTC
J gene: TRBJ2-6
clone size: NA
D gene: TRBD2
V gene: TRBV4-3

CDR3 protein: CASSQTTTRSYGYTF
CDR3 DNA: TGCGCCAGCAGCCAGACCACGACAAGAAGCTATGGCTACACCTTC
J gene: TRBJ1-2
clone size: once
D gene: NA
V gene: TRBV4-3

CDR3 protein: CASSFTGDYGYTF
CDR3 DNA: TGTGCCAGCAGCTTTACAGGGGACTATGGCTACACCTTC
J gene: TRBJ1-2
clone size: NA
D gene: TRBD1
V gene: TRBV11-1

CDR3 protein: CAWETGLAGAGTQYF
CDR3 DNA: TGTGCCTGGGAGACGGGACTAGCGGGAGCTGGGACCCAGTACTTC
J gene: TRBJ2-5
clone size: NA
D gene: TRBD2
V gene: TRBV30

CDR3 protein: CSAGGVAKNIQYF
CDR3 DNA: TGCAGCGCCGGGGGGGTAGCCAAAAACATTCAGTACTTC
J gene: TRBJ2-4
clone size: once
D gene: TRBD2
V gene: TRBV29-1

CDR3 protein: CASSIGGGHRGKTQYF
CDR3 DNA: TGTGCCAGCAGCATCGGGGGGGGCCACCGGGGAAAGACCCAGTACTTC
J gene: TRBJ2-5
clone size: NA
D gene: TRBD2
V gene: TRBV11-3

CDR3 protein: CASSSPGRGRETQYF
CDR3 DNA: TGTGCCAGCAGCTCCCCGGGGCGGGGCCGGGAGACCCAGTACTTC
J gene: TRBJ2-5
clone size: few
D gene: NA
V gene: TRBV4-1

CDR3 protein: CASTLGSGGFYNEQFF
CDR3 DNA: TGTGCCAGCACCTTGGGGAGCGGGGGATTCTACAATGAGCAGTTCTTC
J gene: TRBJ2-1
clone size: once
D gene: TRBD2
V gene: TRBV28

CDR3 protein: CASSDGRATEAFF
CDR3 DNA: TGTGCCAGCAGTGACGGCAGGGCCACTGAAGCTTTCTTT
J gene: TRBJ1-1
clone size: few
D gene: NA
V gene: TRBV6-4

CDR3 protein: CASGGVAGDDTQYF
CDR3 DNA: TGCGCCAGCGGCGGGGTTGCGGGAGATGATACGCAGTATTTT
J gene: TRBJ2-3
clone size: NA
D gene: TRBD2
V gene: TRBV4-3

CDR3 protein: CASSRTGATFSGANVLTF
CDR3 DNA: TGTGCCAGCAGCCGGACAGGGGCCACCTTCTCTGGGGCCAACGTCCTGACTTTC
J gene: TRBJ2-6
clone size: NA
D gene: TRBD1
V gene: TRBV7-2